A selection of T cell receptor beta chains follows, all from one sample in a study of T cell changes during pregnancy in multiple sclerosis. Clones were read by immunoSEQ multiplex PCR, and TCRdb kept only the in-frame ones, dropping some. Of nearly 70,000 clones detected, roughly 94% appear once; the ten largest clones hold 1.1% to 1.5%. The sample here was peripheral blood, taken in the second trimester of pregnancy. The origin of the receptors is a female donor in good health, enrolled as a control in a pregnancy study. Both conserved end residues are part of each CDR3. Each record gives: J gene, D gene, V gene, clone size, CDR3 protein, CDR3 DNA. The D gene is left open where the match is weak. Rows give clone size only sometimes, using once, few, many, or a class for an expanded clone.

>TRBJ2-5|NA|TRBV2|NA
CASTPWGPGETQYF
TGTGCCAGCACTCCATGGGGGCCGGGTGAGACCCAGTACTTC
>TRBJ2-7|TRBD2|TRBV19|once
CASSRTSGSYEQYF
TGTGCCAGTAGTCGGACTAGCGGGAGTTACGAGCAGTACTTC
>TRBJ1-2|NA|TRBV5-4|once
CASSLGGRVGYTF
TGTGCCAGCAGCTTGGGGGGCAGGGTTGGCTACACCTTC
>TRBJ1-1|NA|TRBV7-2|NA
CASSLESWGGTEAFF
TGTGCCAGCAGCTTAGAGAGCTGGGGGGGCACTGAAGCTTTCTTT
>TRBJ2-4|NA|TRBV5-1|NA
CASSLDTIFNIQYF
TGCGCCAGCAGCTTGGACACTATTTTTAACATTCAGTACTTC
>TRBJ2-7|TRBD1|TRBV6-5|few
CASRTGFNEQYF
TGTGCCAGCAGGACAGGGTTCAACGAGCAGTACTTC
>TRBJ2-7|TRBD2|TRBV4-1|NA
CASSQESSGGAFEQYF
TGCGCCAGCAGCCAAGAGTCGAGCGGGGGGGCGTTCGAGCAGTACTTC
>TRBJ2-2|TRBD2|TRBV7-6|NA
CASSLRAGGPGELFF
TGTGCCAGCAGCTTACGGGCGGGGGGGCCCGGGGAGCTGTTTTTT
>TRBJ1-3|NA|TRBV7-9|few
CASSLGALSGNTIYF
TGTGCCAGCAGCTTAGGGGCCCTCTCTGGAAACACCATATATTTT
>TRBJ2-5|NA|TRBV2|NA
CASSASLAPPETQYF
TGTGCCAGCAGTGCCTCGCTAGCGCCTCCAGAGACCCAGTACTTC
>TRBJ2-1|TRBD2|TRBV9|NA
CASSIRGDSHTNEQFF
TGTGCCAGCAGTATCCGGGGGGACTCGCACACCAATGAGCAGTTCTTC
>TRBJ2-3|TRBD2|TRBV29-1|NA
CSSTRLAGTDTQYF
TGCAGCTCTACCCGGCTAGCGGGCACAGATACGCAGTATTTT